The rows below give T cell receptor beta chains drawn from one sample of a study of blood T cell repertoires in COVID-19. The assay was immunoSEQ multiplex PCR, and TCRdb's table has in-frame clones only and misses some. The table lists some 60,000 clones, about 87% of them singletons. The sequenced sample consisted of peripheral blood. The source is a human donor with active COVID-19. The donor label of this sample is uncertain. Both conserved end residues are part of each CDR3. The D gene is left open where the match is weak. Size is omitted from some rows. Given values are once, few, many or a class for expanded clones.

v_gene: TRBV5-1
abundance: -
j_gene: TRBJ1-2
d_gene: -
len: 15
CDR3aa: CASSLGVPRNYGYTF
CDR3nt: TGCGCCAGCAGCTTGGGAGTCCCACGAAACTATGGCTACACCTTC

v_gene: TRBV28
abundance: -
j_gene: TRBJ2-7
d_gene: -
len: 14
CDR3aa: CASTSGAQTYEQYF
CDR3nt: TGTGCCAGCACCTCAGGTGCCCAAACCTACGAGCAGTACTTC

v_gene: TRBV28
abundance: -
j_gene: TRBJ1-1
d_gene: -
len: 16
CDR3aa: CASSLKTIPLNTEAFF
CDR3nt: TGTGCCAGCAGTTTAAAGACTATCCCATTGAACACTGAAGCTTTCTTT

v_gene: TRBV29-1
abundance: -
j_gene: TRBJ1-4
d_gene: TRBD1
len: 14
CDR3aa: CSVEDRDRTEKLFF
CDR3nt: TGCAGCGTTGAAGACCGGGACAGGACTGAAAAACTGTTTTTT

v_gene: TRBV9
abundance: -
j_gene: TRBJ2-2
d_gene: TRBD2
len: 16
CDR3aa: CASSVVGTSDTGELFF
CDR3nt: TGTGCCAGCAGCGTAGTAGGGACTAGCGACACCGGGGAGCTGTTTTTT

v_gene: TRBV7-9
abundance: -
j_gene: TRBJ2-5
d_gene: TRBD2
len: 14
CDR3aa: CASRRLAGAETQYF
CDR3nt: TGTGCCAGCAGGAGACTAGCGGGAGCAGAGACCCAGTACTTC

v_gene: TRBV9
abundance: -
j_gene: TRBJ2-4
d_gene: -
len: 13
CDR3aa: CASSVGASAIQYF
CDR3nt: TGTGCCAGCAGCGTGGGGGCCTCCGCCATTCAGTACTTC

v_gene: TRBV7-9
abundance: -
j_gene: TRBJ1-6
d_gene: -
len: 14
CDR3aa: CASSERIPRGPLHF
CDR3nt: TGTGCCAGCAGCGAACGTATCCCCCGAGGACCCCTCCACTTT

v_gene: TRBV11-1
abundance: -
j_gene: TRBJ2-7
d_gene: TRBD2
len: 15
CDR3aa: CASSPWGGSVDEQYF
CDR3nt: TGTGCCAGCAGCCCCTGGGGCGGGAGCGTCGACGAGCAGTACTTC

v_gene: TRBV4-1
abundance: -
j_gene: TRBJ1-6
d_gene: TRBD1
len: 14
CDR3aa: CASSQTGVGSPLHF
CDR3nt: TGCGCCAGCAGCCAGACAGGGGTTGGTTCACCCCTCCACTTT

v_gene: TRBV23-1
abundance: -
j_gene: TRBJ1-5
d_gene: -
len: 14
CDR3aa: CASSQPHPSEAQHF
CDR3nt: TGCGCCAGCAGTCAGCCGCATCCCAGTGAGGCCCAGCATTTT

v_gene: TRBV6-5
abundance: -
j_gene: TRBJ1-3
d_gene: -
len: 14
CDR3aa: CASSRQASGNTIYF
CDR3nt: TGTGCCAGCAGCAGACAGGCATCTGGAAACACCATATATTTT

v_gene: TRBV9
abundance: -
j_gene: TRBJ1-3
d_gene: -
len: 15
CDR3aa: CASTRLDYSGNTIYF
CDR3nt: TGTGCCAGCACCCGACTAGACTACTCTGGAAACACCATATATTTT

v_gene: TRBV6-6
abundance: -
j_gene: TRBJ2-7
d_gene: TRBD1
len: 13
CDR3aa: CASSWDRGYEQYF
CDR3nt: TGTGCCAGCAGCTGGGACAGGGGGTACGAGCAGTACTTC

v_gene: TRBV10-2
abundance: -
j_gene: TRBJ1-5
d_gene: TRBD1
len: 13
CDR3aa: CASSLTGDQPQHF
CDR3nt: TGCGCCAGCAGTTTAACAGGGGATCAGCCCCAGCATTTT

v_gene: TRBV7-9
abundance: -
j_gene: TRBJ2-1
d_gene: TRBD2
len: 18
CDR3aa: CASSSTDGLAGGPDEQFF
CDR3nt: TGTGCCAGCAGCTCCACCGATGGACTAGCGGGAGGGCCGGATGAGCAGTTCTTC

v_gene: TRBV28
abundance: -
j_gene: TRBJ2-7
d_gene: -
len: 14
CDR3aa: CASRRDTAPYEQYF
CDR3nt: TGTGCCAGTCGCCGGGACACAGCCCCCTACGAGCAGTACTTC

v_gene: TRBV30
abundance: few
j_gene: TRBJ1-6
d_gene: -
len: 14
CDR3aa: CAWSVSRGGSPLHF
CDR3nt: TGTGCCTGGAGTGTAAGCAGGGGCGGGTCACCCCTCCACTTT

v_gene: TRBV4-3
abundance: -
j_gene: TRBJ1-4
d_gene: TRBD1
len: 15
CDR3aa: CASSQGTGGREKLFF
CDR3nt: TGCGCCAGCAGCCAAGGGACAGGGGGTAGGGAAAAACTGTTTTTT

v_gene: TRBV19
abundance: -
j_gene: TRBJ1-5
d_gene: TRBD1
len: 15
CDR3aa: CASSLLDRGRQPQHF
CDR3nt: TGTGCCAGTAGCTTGTTGGACAGGGGGCGACAGCCCCAGCATTTT

v_gene: TRBV9
abundance: -
j_gene: TRBJ1-1
d_gene: -
len: 12
CDR3aa: CASSRGLTEAFF
CDR3nt: TGTGCCAGCAGCCGAGGGCTTACTGAAGCTTTCTTT

v_gene: TRBV3-1/TRBV3-2
abundance: -
j_gene: TRBJ2-7
d_gene: TRBD2
len: 16
CDR3aa: CASSQAGLAGAYEQYF
CDR3nt: TGTGCCAGCAGCCAAGCCGGACTAGCGGGGGCATACGAGCAGTACTTC

v_gene: TRBV7-3
abundance: few
j_gene: TRBJ2-2
d_gene: -
len: 14
CDR3aa: CASSLSTTTGELFF
CDR3nt: TGTGCCAGCAGCTTAAGTACTACCACCGGGGAGCTGTTTTTT

v_gene: TRBV7-9
abundance: -
j_gene: TRBJ2-3
d_gene: TRBD2
len: 16
CDR3aa: CASSPPSGGETDTQYF
CDR3nt: TGTGCCAGCAGCCCACCTAGCGGGGGGGAGACAGATACGCAGTATTTT

v_gene: TRBV7-8
abundance: -
j_gene: TRBJ1-6
d_gene: TRBD1
len: 15
CDR3aa: CASSHDRARGSPLHF
CDR3nt: TGTGCCAGCAGCCACGACAGGGCGCGTGGTTCACCCCTCCACTTT

v_gene: TRBV11-2
abundance: -
j_gene: TRBJ2-7
d_gene: TRBD2
len: 15
CDR3aa: CASSSREGRVYEQYF
CDR3nt: TGTGCCAGCAGCTCAAGGGAGGGGAGGGTCTACGAGCAGTACTTC

v_gene: TRBV28
abundance: -
j_gene: TRBJ2-7
d_gene: -
len: 12
CDR3aa: CASSSGVVEQYF
CDR3nt: TGTGCCAGCAGCTCCGGGGTCGTCGAGCAGTACTTC

v_gene: TRBV5-1
abundance: -
j_gene: TRBJ1-2
d_gene: TRBD1
len: 15
CDR3aa: CASSFGQGMAYGYTF
CDR3nt: TGCGCCAGCAGCTTCGGACAGGGGATGGCCTATGGCTACACCTTC

v_gene: TRBV7-9
abundance: -
j_gene: TRBJ2-3
d_gene: -
len: 14
CDR3aa: CASSLAPGSDTQYF
CDR3nt: TGTGCCAGCAGCTTAGCGCCAGGGTCAGATACGCAGTATTTT

v_gene: TRBV12-3/TRBV12-4
abundance: -
j_gene: TRBJ2-3
d_gene: -
len: 13
CDR3aa: CASTMRHTDTQYF
CDR3nt: TGTGCCAGCACCATGCGACACACAGATACGCAGTATTTT

v_gene: TRBV6-5
abundance: once
j_gene: TRBJ1-2
d_gene: TRBD1
len: 13
CDR3aa: CASSQTGGYGYTF
CDR3nt: TGTGCCAGCAGCCAGACAGGGGGCTATGGCTACACCTTC

v_gene: TRBV10-3
abundance: -
j_gene: TRBJ1-1
d_gene: -
len: 14
CDR3aa: CAISDGAGRAEAFF
CDR3nt: TGTGCCATCAGTGACGGGGCAGGGAGGGCTGAAGCTTTCTTT

v_gene: TRBV6-5
abundance: -
j_gene: TRBJ1-1
d_gene: -
len: 12
CDR3aa: CASRRKNTEAFF
CDR3nt: TGTGCCAGCCGTCGTAAGAACACTGAAGCTTTCTTT

v_gene: TRBV4-2
abundance: -
j_gene: TRBJ2-3
d_gene: TRBD2
len: 17
CDR3aa: CASSQAVGTSGGNTQYF
CDR3nt: TGTGCCAGCAGCCAAGCAGTAGGGACTAGCGGGGGAAATACGCAGTATTTT

v_gene: TRBV10-3
abundance: -
j_gene: TRBJ1-3
d_gene: -
len: 13
CDR3aa: CAIYDTGGNTIYF
CDR3nt: TGTGCCATCTACGACACGGGGGGAAACACCATATATTTT

v_gene: TRBV2
abundance: -
j_gene: TRBJ2-2
d_gene: TRBD1
len: 16
CDR3aa: CASSTEGTGVSGELFF
CDR3nt: TGTGCCAGCAGTACGGAGGGGACAGGGGTATCCGGGGAGCTGTTTTTT

v_gene: TRBV24-1
abundance: -
j_gene: TRBJ2-1
d_gene: -
len: 16
CDR3aa: CATSDPSGEVVDEQFF
CDR3nt: TGTGCCACCAGTGACCCGTCGGGGGAGGTGGTCGATGAGCAGTTCTTC

v_gene: TRBV7-8
abundance: -
j_gene: TRBJ2-1
d_gene: TRBD2
len: 15
CDR3aa: CASREPGLAVNEQFF
CDR3nt: TGTGCCAGCAGGGAACCGGGACTAGCGGTCAATGAGCAGTTCTTC

v_gene: TRBV28
abundance: once
j_gene: TRBJ2-5
d_gene: -
len: 16
CDR3aa: CASSLFRGAAGETQYF
CDR3nt: TGTGCCAGCAGTTTATTCAGGGGAGCCGCGGGTGAGACCCAGTACTTC

v_gene: TRBV20-1
abundance: -
j_gene: TRBJ2-3
d_gene: -
len: 11
CDR3aa: CSAFSTDTQYF
CDR3nt: TGCAGTGCCTTTAGCACAGATACGCAGTATTTT

v_gene: TRBV7-2
abundance: once
j_gene: TRBJ2-7
d_gene: TRBD2
len: 15
CDR3aa: CASSPTSGNSYEQYF
CDR3nt: TGTGCCAGCAGCCCCACTAGCGGGAACTCCTACGAGCAGTACTTC

v_gene: TRBV6-2/TRBV6-3
abundance: -
j_gene: TRBJ2-7
d_gene: -
len: 14
CDR3aa: CASSHFSGSYEQYF
CDR3nt: TGTGCCAGCAGTCATTTCAGCGGGTCCTACGAGCAGTACTTC

v_gene: TRBV19
abundance: -
j_gene: TRBJ2-4
d_gene: TRBD1
len: 14
CDR3aa: CASSVRDRVHIQYF
CDR3nt: TGTGCCAGTAGTGTCCGGGACAGGGTTCACATTCAGTACTTC

v_gene: TRBV30
abundance: -
j_gene: TRBJ1-5
d_gene: -
len: 15
CDR3aa: CAWSAGGFAAQPQHF
CDR3nt: TGTGCCTGGAGTGCGGGGGGGTTTGCAGCTCAGCCCCAGCATTTT

v_gene: TRBV4-1
abundance: -
j_gene: TRBJ2-1
d_gene: -
len: 17
CDR3aa: CASSQDLFGGSYNEQFF
CDR3nt: TGCGCCAGCAGCCAAGATCTATTCGGCGGCAGCTACAATGAGCAGTTCTTC

v_gene: TRBV19
abundance: -
j_gene: TRBJ1-4
d_gene: -
len: 15
CDR3aa: CASSITDATNEKLFF
CDR3nt: TGTGCCAGTAGTATAACAGACGCAACTAATGAAAAACTGTTTTTT

v_gene: TRBV10-3
abundance: -
j_gene: TRBJ1-1
d_gene: -
len: 12
CDR3aa: CAIGGFANEAFF
CDR3nt: TGTGCCATCGGCGGATTTGCGAATGAAGCTTTCTTT

v_gene: TRBV2
abundance: -
j_gene: TRBJ2-1
d_gene: TRBD2
len: 15
CDR3aa: CASSRSGSSYNEQFF
CDR3nt: TGTGCCAGCAGCCGTAGCGGGAGCTCCTACAATGAGCAGTTCTTC

v_gene: TRBV2
abundance: -
j_gene: TRBJ2-7
d_gene: -
len: 12
CDR3aa: CASSKQAYEQYF
CDR3nt: TGTGCCAGCAGCAAACAGGCCTACGAGCAGTACTTC

v_gene: TRBV10-3
abundance: -
j_gene: TRBJ1-1
d_gene: TRBD1
len: 17
CDR3aa: CAISERPRGVGGTEAFF
CDR3nt: TGTGCCATCAGTGAGCGTCCCAGGGGGGTTGGGGGCACTGAAGCTTTCTTT

v_gene: TRBV6-6
abundance: -
j_gene: TRBJ2-2
d_gene: TRBD1
len: 15
CDR3aa: CASSYSDRATGELFF
CDR3nt: TGTGCCAGCAGTTACTCGGACAGGGCCACCGGGGAGCTGTTTTTT

v_gene: TRBV27
abundance: -
j_gene: TRBJ2-5
d_gene: -
len: 13
CDR3aa: CASSLGIQETQYF
CDR3nt: TGTGCCAGCAGTTTAGGCATTCAAGAGACCCAGTACTTC

v_gene: TRBV4-1
abundance: medium-sized
j_gene: TRBJ1-1
d_gene: -
len: 16
CDR3aa: CASGLSPALAGAEAFF
CDR3nt: TGCGCCAGCGGACTATCACCGGCCCTCGCTGGGGCTGAAGCTTTCTTT

v_gene: TRBV19
abundance: -
j_gene: TRBJ2-7
d_gene: TRBD2
len: 14
CDR3aa: CASSFSGGAREQYF
CDR3nt: TGTGCCAGTAGTTTTAGCGGGGGGGCGCGCGAGCAGTACTTC

v_gene: TRBV7-2
abundance: -
j_gene: TRBJ2-3
d_gene: -
len: 17
CDR3aa: CASSLRGRGLSRDTQYF
CDR3nt: TGTGCCAGCAGCCTGAGAGGTCGGGGACTTAGTAGGGATACGCAGTATTTT